Below, 12 T cell receptor beta chains from the same sample are listed, as sequenced in a study of CD8+ T cells in alopecia areata. cDNA serving as the sequencing template came from extracted, reverse transcribed RNA. Repertoires were generated with immunoSEQ multiplex PCR, while TCRdb's copy carries only in-frame clones and drops some. This sample yields some 99,000 clones, of which nearly 45% are seen a single time; around 0.8% belongs to the top ten. Sample: CD4+ T cells sorted from blood. The receptors here all came from a human donor with alopecia areata.

This clone has a handful of counts. The chain employs TRBV29-1 and TRBJ2-3, with TRBD2 matching over 7 bases. Germline CDR1 SQVTM, CDR2 ANQGSEA. Trimming at V came to 6 bases and at J to 6 bases, leaving 6 bases not matched to a gene. CDR3 length equals 12 residues. The CDR3: CSVDSSGDTQYF. DNA of the CDR3: TGCAGCGTCGATAGTAGCGGGGATACGCAGTATTTT.

This clone has only one observation. V usage is TRBV30 and J usage is TRBJ2-5, with D unresolved. The CDR3 length is 11 residues. V gave up 1 base and J gave up 11 bases, with 11 bases separating them. Looked up from germline, CDR1 is GTSNPN and CDR2 is SVGIG (reference sequence). The CDR3 is CAWSDGRTQYF. CDR3 nucleotide sequence: TGTGCCTGGAGTGATGGCCGTACACAGTACTTC.

This clone has a handful of counts. The rearrangement uses TRBV25-1 and TRBJ2-6; no reliable D call. V lost 3 bases and J 1 base, leaving 4 bases between the germline ends. CDR3 length: 14 residues. CDR1 MGHDK and CDR2 SYGVNS come from the germline V gene. The CDR3 here is CASSDDSGANVLTF. The CDR3 DNA reads TGTGCCAGCAGTGACGATTCTGGGGCCAACGTCCTGACTTTC.

This rearrangement joins TRBV23-1 to TRBJ2-7, with 7 bases matching TRBD2. TRBV23-1 is noted as an ORF with a role that remains uncertain. CDR3 length: 15 residues. V shed 3 bases, J shed 3 bases, and the junction held 8 bases outside the gene matches. The DNA for the CDR3 is TGCGCCAGCAGTCAGGGAGGGGTAGGGAACTACGAGCAGTACTTC. Protein product: CASSQGGVGNYEQYF.

The chain uses TRBV29-1 and TRBJ2-1; the D gene is possibly TRBD1 (6 bases). Trimming cost V 2 bases and J 7 bases, with 12 bases left between them. Germline V gene sequence: CDR1 SQVTM, CDR2 ANQGSEA. The CDR3 runs 13 residues. Here the CDR3 DNA reads TGCAGCGTTGAATCCAACCAGGGGAATGAGCAGTTCTTC. Translated: CSVESNQGNEQFF.

The V call is TRBV5-1, the J call TRBJ2-5; 9 positions agree with TRBD1. Germline CDR1 reads SGHRS; CDR2 reads YFSETQ. The CDR3 is made up of 17 amino acids. J was trimmed by 2 bases and V by 4 bases; bases with no gene match: 12. CDR3 in DNA: TGCGCCAGCAGCGTGTATCTCCGGGGACAGGGTCAAGAGACCCAGTACTTC. Amino acids: CASSVYLRGQGQETQYF.

The chain combines TRBV2 with TRBJ1-1; 7 bases line up with TRBD1. The trim removed 9 bases at V and 0 bases at J, leaving 7 bases unmatched. The CDR3 consists of 14 residues. CDR1 is SNHLY and CDR2 is FYNNEI in the germline V gene. The DNA for the CDR3 is TGTGCCAGTCAAAGGGACAGCCTGAACACTGAAGCTTTCTTT. Amino acids: CASQRDSLNTEAFF. The full variable domain, completed using reference TRBV2 and TRBJ1-1, is EPEVTQTPSHQVTQMGQEVILRCVPISNHLYFYWYRQILGQKVEFLVSFYNNEISEKSEIFDDQFSVERPDGSNFTLKIRSTKLEDSAMYFCASQRDSLNTEAFFGQGTRLTVV.

This clone was seen once. Other DNA sequences in this specimen translate into the identical CDR3. The V and J genes are TRBV5-1 and TRBJ2-2; D call uncertain. The germline CDR1 and CDR2 sequences are SGHRS and YFSETQ. V lost 0 bases to trimming and J lost 3 bases, with 6 bases between them. The CDR3 is made up of 14 amino acids. The CDR3 sequence: CASSLALDTGELFF. The CDR3 DNA follows: TGCGCCAGCAGCTTGGCTTTGGACACCGGGGAGCTGTTTTTT. Supplemented by reference TRBV5-1 and TRBJ2-2, the full variable domain reads KAGVTQTPRYLIKTRGQQVTLSCSPISGHRSVSWYQQTPGQGLQFLFEYFSETQRNKGNFPGRFSGRQFSNSRSEMNVSTLELGDSALYLCASSLALDTGELFFGEGSRLTVL.

The chain links TRBV29-1 to TRBJ1-2; D is unclear. Germline V gene sequence: CDR1 SQVTM, CDR2 ANQGSEA. Between the trimmed V and J ends, which lost 4 bases and 3 bases, there was a span of 12 bases. The CDR3 contains 13 residues. Written as DNA, the CDR3 is TGCAGCGTTGGAGCTGGGAGTGACTATGGCTACACCTTC. Residues: CSVGAGSDYGYTF.

V is TRBV29-1 and J is TRBJ1-2, with a weak D call TRBD1 (5 bases). V was cut by 3 bases and J by 8 bases, with 10 bases left in between. The CDR3 spans 11 residues. The germline V gene has CDR1 SQVTM and CDR2 ANQGSEA. As DNA, the CDR3 is TGCAGCGTTGACAGGGCAAAAGGCTACACCTTC. Residues: CSVDRAKGYTF.

The chain couples TRBV30 to TRBJ2-4; the match to TRBD1 covers 7 bases. The V gene's germline CDR1 is GTSNPN and CDR2 SVGIG (reference sequence). The V gene end was trimmed by 1 base and the J gene end by 0 bases; junction bases not matched to a gene: 6. The CDR3 has 16 residues. The chain's CDR3 is CAWSETRTGAKNIQYF. CDR3 DNA: TGTGCCTGGAGTGAAACCAGGACAGGAGCCAAAAACATTCAGTACTTC.

In this sample, this clone turned up many times. CDR3 in DNA: TGTGCCAGCAGCTTAGTGGTAGGTAGCGCGGCCTACGAGCAGTACTTC. Protein sequence: CASSLVVGSAAYEQYF. The chain is built from TRBV7-2 and TRBJ2-7; D possibly corresponds to TRBD2 (5 bases). The germline V gene encodes CDR1 SGHTA and CDR2 FQGNSA. Trimming left V 1 base short and J 2 bases short, with 15 bases between. The CDR3 loop spans 16 amino acids. Full variable domain (remainder filled in from reference TRBV7-2 and TRBJ2-7): GAGVSQSPSNKVTEKGKDVELRCDPISGHTALYWYRQSLGQGLEFLIYFQGNSAPDKSGLPSDRFSAERTGGSVSTLTIQRTQQEDSAVYLCASSLVVGSAAYEQYFGPGTRLTVT.